These 13 T cell receptor beta chains share one sample of origin, sequenced in a study of blood T cell repertoires in COVID-19. Repertoires were generated with immunoSEQ multiplex PCR, while TCRdb's copy carries only in-frame clones and drops some. Of about 200,000 clones listed, around nine tenths were seen once; the top ten hold about 1.7%. The sequenced material came from peripheral blood. These receptors came from a man between 18 and 35 years old with active or convalescent COVID-19.

This chain links TRBV27 with TRBJ2-1; TRBD2 matches 11 bases. The CDR3 is 15 amino acids. Germline V gene data show CDR1 as MNHEY and CDR2 as SMNVEV (reference sequence). J gave up 7 bases and V 0 bases, and 2 bases lay outside the gene matches. This CDR3 is CASSLSTSGMNEQFF. In DNA form, the CDR3 reads TGTGCCAGCAGTTTATCGACTAGCGGGATGAATGAGCAGTTCTTC.

This chain connects TRBV9 to TRBJ1-4; D remains unclear. The germline CDR1 and CDR2 sequences are SGDLS and YYNGEE. The V gene lost 4 bases and the J gene lost 2 bases, with 9 bases spanning the gap. This CDR3 is 14 amino acids long. The CDR3 nucleotides read TGTGCCAGCAGCCTCGGTAATACTAATGAAAAACTGTTTTTT. Translating it yields CASSLGNTNEKLFF.

This chain joins TRBV18 and TRBJ1-2, with D unresolved. The CDR3 has 16 residues. V was cut by 0 bases and J by 1 base, with 12 bases left in between. The germline V gene has CDR1 KGHSH and CDR2 LQKENI. The CDR3 nucleotides are TGTGCCAGCTCACCACCGGGCGGAGGAGATAACTATGGCTACACCTTC. The encoded protein is CASSPPGGGDNYGYTF.

This rearrangement joins TRBV18 to TRBJ1-1; no clear D. The germline gives CDR1 KGHSH, CDR2 LQKENI. The CDR3 covers 15 residues. Trimming left V 2 bases short and J 6 bases short, with 16 bases between. CDR3 bases: TGTGCCAGCTCACCATTACGGCAGGTAGGCCCTGAAGCTTTCTTT. Translation: CASSPLRQVGPEAFF. The variable domain in full, completed from reference TRBV18 and TRBJ1-1, reads NAGVMQNPRHLVRRRGQEARLRCSPMKGHSHVYWYRQLPEEGLKFMVYLQKENIIDESGMPKERFSAEFPKEGPSILRIQQVVRGDSAAYFCASSPLRQVGPEAFFGQGTRLTVV.

The CDR3 DNA follows: TGTGCCAGCAGCTTACGGGAAGGGAGCGGGAATGAAAAACTGTTTTTT. Translated, it gives CASSLREGSGNEKLFF. The J gene is TRBJ1-4, the V gene TRBV7-2; D gene ambiguous. Germline V gene data show CDR1 as SGHTA and CDR2 as FQGNSA. Trimming stripped 2 bases from V and 5 bases from J, with 15 bases between. The CDR3 has 16 amino acids. Based on the CDR3 plus reference TRBV7-2 and TRBJ1-4, the full variable domain is GAGVSQSPSNKVTEKGKDVELRCDPISGHTALYWYRQSLGQGLEFLIYFQGNSAPDKSGLPSDRFSAERTGGSVSTLTIQRTQQEDSAVYLCASSLREGSGNEKLFFGSGTQLSVL.

The gene calls are TRBV19 and TRBJ1-2, with D maybe TRBD1 (5 bases). Trimming cost V 1 base and J 3 bases, with 9 bases left between them. The germline V gene encodes CDR1 LNHDA and CDR2 SQIVND (reference sequence). The CDR3 contains 14 residues. CDR3 protein: CASSIARQYYGYTF. The CDR3 DNA is TGTGCCAGTAGTATAGCCCGACAGTACTATGGCTACACCTTC. The whole variable domain, filled in from reference TRBV19 and TRBJ1-2, reads DGGITQSPKYLFRKEGQNVTLSCEQNLNHDAMYWYRQDPGQGLRLIYYSQIVNDFQKGDIAEGYSVSREKKESFPLTVTSAQKNPTAFYLCASSIARQYYGYTFGSGTRLTVV.

The V and J genes are TRBV2 and TRBJ1-1; D perhaps matches TRBD1 (5 bases). Germline CDR1 and CDR2: SNHLY and FYNNEI. Trimming shortened V by 5 bases and J by 1 base, and 11 bases separated the two germline ends. The CDR3 runs 14 residues. The CDR3 bases are TGTGCCAGCAGTTCCAAAACAGGGAACACTGAAGCTTTCTTT. Its translation is CASSSKTGNTEAFF.

The chain has TRBV5-1 and TRBJ1-2; 12 nucleotides align to TRBD1. The J segment lost 3 bases and the V segment lost 0 bases, leaving 6 bases of the junction unmatched. The length of the CDR3 is 17 residues. CDR1 SGHRS and CDR2 YFSETQ come from the germline V gene. CDR3 sequence (DNA): TGCGCCAGCAGCTTGGCCGGGACAGGGGGCGCAGACTATGGCTACACCTTC. This gives the protein CASSLAGTGGADYGYTF.

The chain carries TRBV6-1 and TRBJ2-2; tentative D call: TRBD2 (5 bases). V dropped 2 bases and J dropped 0 bases, with 16 bases sitting between them. The germline CDR1 and CDR2 sequences are MNHNS and SASEGT. This CDR3 is 18 amino acids long. CDR3 sequence reads: CASSESWPPRANTGELFF. CDR3 coding DNA: TGTGCCAGCAGTGAATCATGGCCCCCGAGGGCGAACACCGGGGAGCTGTTTTTT.

The CDR3 sequence: CASSWTAHEPQHF. DNA for the CDR3: TGTGCCAGCAGTTGGACTGCGCATGAGCCCCAGCATTTT. J is TRBJ1-5 and V is TRBV6-5; D unclear. CDR1 MNHEY and CDR2 SVGAGI come from the germline V gene. With 4 bases removed from V and 8 bases from J, the gap between germline ends came to 12 bases. This CDR3 region has 13 residues.

This clone was detected once. The chain employs TRBV11-2 and TRBJ2-5; 11 bases map to TRBD2. The J segment lost 3 bases and the V segment lost 5 bases, leaving 11 bases of the junction unmatched. The germline gives CDR1 SGHAT, CDR2 FQNNGV. The CDR3 has 17 residues. The CDR3 reads CASSRHPSGGPKETQYF. As DNA, the CDR3 is TGTGCCAGCAGCCGCCATCCTAGCGGGGGGCCTAAAGAGACCCAGTACTTC. The full variable domain, in which reference TRBV11-2 and TRBJ2-5 provide the parts outside the CDR3, is EAGVAQSPRYKIIEKRQSVAFWCNPISGHATLYWYQQILGQGPKLLIQFQNNGVVDDSQLPKDRFSAERLKGVDSTLKIQPAKLEDSAVYLCASSRHPSGGPKETQYFGPGTRLLVL.

This chain links TRBV3-1 (or the pseudogene TRBV3-2) with TRBJ1-4, with a possible D match to TRBD1 (5 bases). Trimming removed 1 base from V and 8 bases from J, with 5 bases in between. CDR3 length: 12 amino acids. CDR1 and CDR2 from the germline V gene are LGHDT and YNNKEL (reference sequence). The CDR3 bases are TGTGCCAGCAGCCAAGGGGGCGAAAAACTGTTTTTT. This sequence encodes CASSQGGEKLFF.

V gene TRBV5-1 combines with J gene TRBJ1-5; the match to TRBD1 covers 9 bases. The V segment lost 0 bases and the J segment 7 bases; nucleotides outside the gene matches: 5. From germline, CDR1 is SGHRS and CDR2 YFSETQ. The CDR3 contains 15 residues. CDR3 sequence: CASSLETGGGQPQHF. DNA for the CDR3: TGCGCCAGCAGCTTGGAGACAGGGGGAGGACAGCCCCAGCATTTT.